The sequence of this TCR beta chain was determined in a study of siplizumab effects on memory and regulatory T cells. The protocol was immunoSEQ multiplex PCR, while the TCRdb copy is restricted to in-frame clones and leaves out a portion. Altogether tens of thousands of clones are present, about 90% being singletons, with the ten largest covering around 29%. Trimming took 9 bases from V and 3 from J; bases not matched to a gene: 8. The CDR3 covers 13 residues. From germline, CDR1 is LNHDA and CDR2 SQIVND (reference sequence). General study points: Alloreactive CD4+ clones that could be mapped were on average 68.8% Treg-derived with siplizumab, against more than 25% in controls. Both greater diversity than memory cells and a major contribution to the alloresponse seemed to characterize naive T cells. Significant reduction of alloreactive sequences traceable to unstimulated CD4+ memory cells was observed with siplizumab.

This clone was counted a few times. Its target is not known. The sequenced sample was CD8+ T cells sorted from blood. The sequence came from a human donor in good health. The chain links TRBV19 to TRBJ2-7; 7 bases are a match to TRBD1. The CDR3 nucleotides are TGTGCCAGCATACCGGGACAGATCTACGAGCAGTACTTC. Translated: CASIPGQIYEQYF.